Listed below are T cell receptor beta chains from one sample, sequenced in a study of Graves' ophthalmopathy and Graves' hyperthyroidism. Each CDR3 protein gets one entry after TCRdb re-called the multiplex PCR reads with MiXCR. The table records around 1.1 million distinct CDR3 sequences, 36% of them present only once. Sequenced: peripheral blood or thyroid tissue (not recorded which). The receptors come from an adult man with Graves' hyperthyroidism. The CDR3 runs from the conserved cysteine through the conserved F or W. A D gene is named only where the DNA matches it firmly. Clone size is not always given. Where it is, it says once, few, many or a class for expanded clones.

DNA: TGTGCCAGCAGCTTCTGGGAAGGCGAGCAGTACTTC; CDR3: CASSFWEGEQYF; V: TRBV7-3; D: -; J: TRBJ2-7; size: -
DNA: TGTGCCAGTAGGAAGTATGGAGAGGGACCCTACGAGCAGTACTTC; CDR3: CASRKYGEGPYEQYF; V: TRBV19; D: -; J: TRBJ2-7; size: many
DNA: TGTGCCAGCAGCGTCTCACCGCCCTACTCCTACGAGCAGTACTTC; CDR3: CASSVSPPYSYEQYF; V: TRBV25-1; D: -; J: TRBJ2-7; size: -
DNA: TGTGCCAGCAGCTTCGGTAGCAAAGAGACCCAGTACTTC; CDR3: CASSFGSKETQYF; V: TRBV5-4; D: -; J: TRBJ2-5; size: few
DNA: TGTGCCAGCAGCTACAGGGGGCAGGGGGCCGAGCAGTACTTC; CDR3: CASSYRGQGAEQYF; V: TRBV7-8; D: TRBD1; J: TRBJ2-7; size: many
DNA: TGCAGTGCTAGCGGGGGGGTTGTGGCGGATGGCTACACCTTC; CDR3: CSASGGVVADGYTF; V: TRBV20-1; D: -; J: TRBJ1-2; size: few
DNA: TGTGCCAGCAGTCTCGGGACAGGGATCGGTGGCTACACCTTC; CDR3: CASSLGTGIGGYTF; V: TRBV10-3; D: TRBD1; J: TRBJ1-2; size: few
DNA: TGTGCCAGCAGCAGATCGCGCGGGACAGGAAATGAAAAACTGTTTTTT; CDR3: CASSRSRGTGNEKLFF; V: TRBV7-6; D: TRBD1; J: TRBJ1-4; size: many
DNA: TGTGCCAGCAGTCAAGGATGGGCTCTTCAGCCCCAGCATTTT; CDR3: CASSQGWALQPQHF; V: TRBV27; D: -; J: TRBJ1-5; size: -
DNA: TGTGCCATCAGCTCAGGGCACATGAGGAACACCGGGGAGCTGTTTTTT; CDR3: CAISSGHMRNTGELFF; V: TRBV10-3; D: -; J: TRBJ2-2; size: -
DNA: TGTGCCAGCAGCGCGGAGGGCCCCTCGTACGAGCAGTACTTC; CDR3: CASSAEGPSYEQYF; V: TRBV7-2; D: -; J: TRBJ2-7; size: -
DNA: TGTGGCATTGGGGGCGACGAAGAAGCTTTCTTT; CDR3: CGIGGDEEAFF; V: TRBV2; D: -; J: TRBJ1-1; size: -
DNA: TGTGCCAGCAGCCCTTCGGCCAGGGCGGAAGATACGCAGTATTTT; CDR3: CASSPSARAEDTQYF; V: TRBV7-2; D: -; J: TRBJ2-3; size: many
DNA: TGCAGCGTGGGACAGTTCGTAGGGAAAGAGCAGTACTTC; CDR3: CSVGQFVGKEQYF; V: TRBV29-1; D: TRBD1; J: TRBJ2-7; size: many
DNA: TGTGCCATCAGTGCAGGTTCGGACTACGAGCAGTACTTC; CDR3: CAISAGSDYEQYF; V: TRBV10-3; D: -; J: TRBJ2-7; size: many
DNA: TGCGCCAGCAGCCAAGTGGTCAGGGTGCGTTCCCAGCATTTT; CDR3: CASSQVVRVRSQHF; V: TRBV4-1; D: -; J: TRBJ1-5; size: many
DNA: TGTGCCAGTACCCCGGGCGGGACAGGGACCAGCGAGCAGTACTTC; CDR3: CASTPGGTGTSEQYF; V: TRBV19; D: TRBD1; J: TRBJ2-7; size: -
DNA: TGTGCCAGCAGCTCCCGGGCAACGGACAGGGACGAGACCCAGTACTTC; CDR3: CASSSRATDRDETQYF; V: TRBV7-9; D: TRBD1; J: TRBJ2-5; size: -
DNA: TGTGCCTGGAGGGGCCTAGCGGACACCGGGGAGCTGTTTTTT; CDR3: CAWRGLADTGELFF; V: TRBV7-4; D: TRBD2; J: TRBJ2-2; size: -
DNA: TGTGCCAGCAGTAAGGGGACAGTTAACTCACCCCTCCACTTT; CDR3: CASSKGTVNSPLHF; V: TRBV6-5; D: TRBD1; J: TRBJ1-6; size: many
DNA: TGCGCCAGCAGCCAAGATCTGGGGGCTAGAGTCTACGAGCAGTACTTC; CDR3: CASSQDLGARVYEQYF; V: TRBV4-1; D: -; J: TRBJ2-7; size: few
DNA: TGCAGTGCTCCCGGACTAGGTACAATGGAGACCCAGTACTTC; CDR3: CSAPGLGTMETQYF; V: TRBV20-1; D: TRBD2; J: TRBJ2-5; size: many
DNA: TGCAGTGCTAGAGGGGACAGGGATGTCTACGAGCAGTACTTC; CDR3: CSARGDRDVYEQYF; V: TRBV20-1; D: TRBD1; J: TRBJ2-7; size: -
DNA: TGTGCCAGCAGTGAACGTTTTTACGAGCAGTACTTC; CDR3: CASSERFYEQYF; V: TRBV2; D: -; J: TRBJ2-7; size: many
DNA: TGCAGTGCCAGGACAGGGGCTGAAAAACTGTTTTTT; CDR3: CSARTGAEKLFF; V: TRBV20-1; D: TRBD1; J: TRBJ1-4; size: -
DNA: TGTGCCAGCAGTTTGTCAGAGAACACTGAAGCTTCCTTT; CDR3: CASSLSENTEASF; V: TRBV12-3/TRBV12-4; D: -; J: TRBJ1-1; size: -
DNA: TGCAGTGCAAGACTAGCGGGAGACGAGCAGTACTTC; CDR3: CSARLAGDEQYF; V: TRBV20-1; D: TRBD2; J: TRBJ2-7; size: -
DNA: TGTGCCAGCAGCTTAGGATTGGGTTATCAGCCCCAGCATTTT; CDR3: CASSLGLGYQPQHF; V: TRBV7-9; D: -; J: TRBJ1-5; size: -
DNA: TGTGCCAGCAGCCTCGGAGCTAGGGCAGACGAGCAGTACTTC; CDR3: CASSLGARADEQYF; V: TRBV7-2; D: -; J: TRBJ2-7; size: many
DNA: TGCAGCGTTCAGCTGTATAGCGGGAGTTTAGAGACCCAGTACTTC; CDR3: CSVQLYSGSLETQYF; V: TRBV29-1; D: TRBD2; J: TRBJ2-5; size: many
DNA: TGTGCCAGCAGCTTAAGGCATCCCGTAAATGAAAAACTGTTTTTT; CDR3: CASSLRHPVNEKLFF; V: TRBV7-9; D: -; J: TRBJ1-4; size: -
DNA: TGCAGTGCTCAAAGACTAGCGGGGGACTACGAGCAGTACTTC; CDR3: CSAQRLAGDYEQYF; V: TRBV20-1; D: TRBD2; J: TRBJ2-7; size: many
DNA: TGTGCCAGTAGCCTACACGAGAACACTGAAGCTTTCTTT; CDR3: CASSLHENTEAFF; V: TRBV19; D: -; J: TRBJ1-1; size: many
DNA: TGTGCCATCAGTGGGGACAGGGGAGCCTATGGCTACACCTTC; CDR3: CAISGDRGAYGYTF; V: TRBV10-3; D: TRBD1; J: TRBJ1-2; size: many
DNA: TGTGCCTGGAGACTACAGGGGACAGGAAACACCATATATTTT; CDR3: CAWRLQGTGNTIYF; V: TRBV30; D: TRBD1; J: TRBJ1-3; size: -
DNA: TGCAGCGTTGCAACTACGGTGGATGGAGACCAGTACTTC; CDR3: CSVATTVDGDQYF; V: TRBV29-1; D: -; J: TRBJ2-7; size: -
DNA: TGTGCCAGCAGTCCTCTCGTTGGGGGGCTGGGAAGCAATCAGCCCCAGCATTTT; CDR3: CASSPLVGGLGSNQPQHF; V: TRBV7-6; D: -; J: TRBJ1-5; size: few
DNA: TGCGCCAGCAGCCAAGTATTTAACGGGGGAGGCAATCAGCCCCAGCATTTT; CDR3: CASSQVFNGGGNQPQHF; V: TRBV4-1; D: -; J: TRBJ1-5; size: few
DNA: TGTGCCAGCAGCCAAGGGACAGCAAGTGGCTACACCTTC; CDR3: CASSQGTASGYTF; V: TRBV5-6; D: TRBD1; J: TRBJ1-2; size: many
DNA: TGTGCCATCAGTGAGGGCAGGGCTAACACTGAAGCTTTCTTT; CDR3: CAISEGRANTEAFF; V: TRBV10-3; D: -; J: TRBJ1-1; size: -
DNA: TGTGCCAGCAGCTTCTTAGTGGGTAGCAATCAGCCCCAGCATTTT; CDR3: CASSFLVGSNQPQHF; V: TRBV7-2; D: -; J: TRBJ1-5; size: many
DNA: TGCAGTGCTCCGGAAGCGAACTCTGGAAACACCATATATTTT; CDR3: CSAPEANSGNTIYF; V: TRBV20-1; D: -; J: TRBJ1-3; size: many
DNA: TGCAGTGCTAGAGATCTAAGGGTCTCCTACGAGCAGTACTTC; CDR3: CSARDLRVSYEQYF; V: TRBV20-1; D: -; J: TRBJ2-7; size: -
DNA: TGTGCCAGCAGTTATCTAAGGAACAGGGGACAAGAGACCCAGTACTTC; CDR3: CASSYLRNRGQETQYF; V: TRBV10-2; D: TRBD1; J: TRBJ2-5; size: few
DNA: TGCAGCGTAGACCCGGGACAGGGTCCTAAGGGCTATGGCTACACCTTC; CDR3: CSVDPGQGPKGYGYTF; V: TRBV29-1; D: TRBD1; J: TRBJ1-2; size: -
DNA: TGTGCCAGCAGCGTTGGACAGACTATTGAGTACAAGCAGTACTTC; CDR3: CASSVGQTIEYKQYF; V: TRBV9; D: -; J: TRBJ2-7; size: -
DNA: TGTGCCAGCAGTCCCAGCGGATCCGGGGACTATGGCTACACCTTC; CDR3: CASSPSGSGDYGYTF; V: TRBV12-3/TRBV12-4; D: -; J: TRBJ1-2; size: few
DNA: TGTGCCAGCAGTCATGGGGAGGGGGCTACCTACGAGCAGTACTTC; CDR3: CASSHGEGATYEQYF; V: TRBV25-1; D: -; J: TRBJ2-7; size: -